This paragraph reports one TCR beta chain. The data stem from a study of T cells expressing NK-cell markers. In the study overall: Underlying the TCR beta repertoires were sorted CD3+CD56+NKG2C+, CD3+CD56+NKG2C- and CD3+CD56-NKG2C+ T cells. Sequenced donors, eight in total, included seven who were HCMV-seropositive and one who was seronegative.

5'RACE template switching with UMIs generated TCR beta cDNA. Using the 5' RACE reads, TCRdb records one entry per CDR3 protein without DNA. This sample's table reports about 150,000 distinct CDR3 sequences. From germline, CDR1 is DFQATT and CDR2 SNEGSKA (reference sequence). This CDR3 has 16 amino acids. The sequenced sample was blood T cells: a sorted CD56 or NKG2C T cell subset, CD4+ or CD8+ T cells, or bulk PBMC T cells (not recorded which). The chain employs TRBV20-1 and TRBJ1-6; TCRdb proposes TRBD1, but this gene call is untestable without DNA. This sequence was found in a man aged 18-69 years in good health. CDR3 residues: CSAPQPPPGYNSPLHF.